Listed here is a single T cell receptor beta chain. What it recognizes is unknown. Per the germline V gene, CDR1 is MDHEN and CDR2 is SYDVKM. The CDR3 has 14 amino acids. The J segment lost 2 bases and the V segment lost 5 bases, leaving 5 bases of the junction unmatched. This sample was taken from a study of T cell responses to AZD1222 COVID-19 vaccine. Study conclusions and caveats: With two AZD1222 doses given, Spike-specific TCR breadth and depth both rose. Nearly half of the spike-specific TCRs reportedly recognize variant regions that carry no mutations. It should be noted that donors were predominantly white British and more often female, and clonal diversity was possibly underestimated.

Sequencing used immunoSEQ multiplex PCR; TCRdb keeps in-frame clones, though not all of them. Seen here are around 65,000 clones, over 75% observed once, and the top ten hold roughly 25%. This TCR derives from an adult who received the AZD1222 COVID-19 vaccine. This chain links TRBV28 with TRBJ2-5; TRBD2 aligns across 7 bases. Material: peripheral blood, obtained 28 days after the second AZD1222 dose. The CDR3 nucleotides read TGTGCCAGCAGTCCGGCGGGACTACAAGAGACCCAGTACTTC. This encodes CASSPAGLQETQYF.